A selection of T cell receptor beta chains follows, all from one sample in a study of beta chain features in type 1 diabetes. Using immunoSEQ multiplex PCR, the repertoire was profiled, and TCRdb retains in-frame clones only, with some absent. The data contain 150,000 to 190,000 clones, around 8% of them singletons. The sample taken for sequencing was central memory CD4+ T cells from blood. These receptors were obtained from a man between 18 and 35 years old in good health. CDR3s include the opening cysteine and the closing phenylalanine or tryptophan. The D gene is left open where the match is weak. The size of a clone is reported for some rows only, either as once, few or many, or as a class for expanded clones.

. TRBJ2-7 many TRBV28 TGTGCCAGCAACTCGGACAGTACTCTCGAACCCCTCGGTCAGGACGAGCAGTACTTC CASNSDSTLEPLGQDEQYF
TRBD2 TRBJ2-3 few TRBV10-3 TGTGCCATGCGGGGGGTTATCACAGATACGCAGTATTTT CAMRGVITDTQYF
TRBD1 TRBJ1-6 many TRBV2 TGTGCCAGCAGTGAGAGGACAGGCGTCTCACCCCTCCACTTT CASSERTGVSPLHF
TRBD1 TRBJ1-2 . TRBV5-4 TGTGCCAGCAGCTGGGACAGGTCATATGGCTACACCTTC CASSWDRSYGYTF
. TRBJ1-1 few TRBV11-2 TGTGCCAGCAGCTCCGGGGTGGGGACACACCTGGTCTTT CASSSGVGTHLVF
TRBD1 TRBJ2-3 many TRBV30 TGTGCCTGGAAGTGGGGCAGGGGGTTTCCAGATACGCAGTATTTT CAWKWGRGFPDTQYF
TRBD1 TRBJ2-1 few TRBV5-1 TGCGCCAGCAGCCAGTGGACAGGGGAGCAGTTCTTC CASSQWTGEQFF
TRBD1 TRBJ1-4 few TRBV28 TGTGCCAGCAGCCACCAAGGACAGGGGAATGAAAAACTGTTTTTT CASSHQGQGNEKLFF
. TRBJ2-5 . TRBV7-2 TGTGCCAGCAGCTTAGGTGGGGGCTTCGAGACCCAGTACTTC CASSLGGGFETQYF
. TRBJ2-2 few TRBV30 TGTGCCTGGAGTGACCTGGGCGGGTACACCGGGGAGCTGTTTTTT CAWSDLGGYTGELFF
. TRBJ2-1 few TRBV5-4 TGTGCCAGCAGCCGTCCCCAGGGTAGCCCCTACAATGAGCAGTTCTTC CASSRPQGSPYNEQFF
. TRBJ1-1 many TRBV28 TGTGCCAGCAGTAAGCTCAGGGGATACGCTTTCTTT CASSKLRGYAFF
. TRBJ1-1 many TRBV2 TGTGCCAGCAGTGTTCAGGGGAACACTGAAGCTTTCTTT CASSVQGNTEAFF
TRBD1 TRBJ1-3 . TRBV2 TGTGCCAGCAGTTACGGGACAGGGAGCTCTGGAAACACCATATATTTT CASSYGTGSSGNTIYF
TRBD1 TRBJ2-3 few TRBV7-2 TGTGCCAGCAGCCCCAACAGGGGGGCAGATACGCAGTATTTT CASSPNRGADTQYF
TRBD1 TRBJ1-6 . TRBV9 TGTGCCAGCAGCGCCACCGGGACAGAGAATTCACCCCTCCACTTT CASSATGTENSPLHF
TRBD1 TRBJ2-1 many TRBV28 TGTGCCAGCAGTCCCGCGGACAGGGGCGATGAGCAGTTCTTC CASSPADRGDEQFF
. TRBJ2-7 . TRBV9 TGTGCCAGCAGCGTAGGACAGGATACCTACGAGCAGTACTTC CASSVGQDTYEQYF
TRBD1 TRBJ2-6 few TRBV28 TGTGCCAGCAGTTTAGGTTGGGCAGGGGGTACCGGGGCCAACGTCCTGACTTTC CASSLGWAGGTGANVLTF
TRBD1 TRBJ2-2 few TRBV9 TGTGCCAGCAGCTTAGGGGACAGACAGTTCGGGGAGCTGTTTTTT CASSLGDRQFGELFF
. TRBJ2-3 . TRBV11-3 TGTGCCAGCAGCCTTAGAGGTAGCACAGATACGCAGTATTTT CASSLRGSTDTQYF
TRBD1 TRBJ2-6 . TRBV28 TGTGCCTGCCTCGGTGGGGACAGGGTCTCTGGGGCCAACGTCCTGACTTTC CACLGGDRVSGANVLTF
TRBD2 TRBJ2-7 few TRBV7-2 TGTGCCAGCAGCCCGCGGGGAGGGAGCTCCTACGAGCAGTACTTC CASSPRGGSSYEQYF
. TRBJ2-3 . TRBV11-2 TGTGCCAGCAGCTTAGGCAGGGGAGAAGCCCCACCCAATACGCAGTATTTT CASSLGRGEAPPNTQYF
TRBD2 TRBJ2-3 . TRBV5-1 TGCGCCAGCAGCTTGGGACTAGCGGGATTCACAGATACGCAGTATTTT CASSLGLAGFTDTQYF
TRBD1 TRBJ2-2 . TRBV11-2 TGTGCCAGCAGCTCGGACAGGGTGACCGGGGAGCTGTTTTTT CASSSDRVTGELFF
. TRBJ2-6 few TRBV27 TGTGCCAGCAGTGTTGCCACGTACTTCTCTGGGGCCAACGTCCTGACTTTC CASSVATYFSGANVLTF
. TRBJ1-5 . TRBV7-2 TGTGCCAGCAGCTTCCCTGGACACCTTAGCAATCAGCCCCAGCATTTT CASSFPGHLSNQPQHF
. TRBJ2-5 many TRBV5-4 TGTGCCAGCAGCCATTATGGGAGTGAAGAGACCCAGTACTTC CASSHYGSEETQYF
TRBD1 TRBJ2-3 . TRBV11-1 TGTGCCAGCACTTCGGGACAGGCTTACACAGATACGCAGTATTTT CASTSGQAYTDTQYF
TRBD1 TRBJ1-2 many TRBV28 TGTGCCAGCAGTCCACAGGACAGGGAGGGTGGCTACACCTTC CASSPQDREGGYTF
. TRBJ2-1 few TRBV20-1 TGCAGTGCACCATCTCGTCTAGGGCAGTTCTTC CSAPSRLGQFF
TRBD2 TRBJ2-3 few TRBV7-6 TGTGCCAGCAGCTTAGCAGCGGGGAGCACAGATACGCAGTATTTT CASSLAAGSTDTQYF
. TRBJ1-5 . TRBV14 TGTGCCAGCAGCCAGACTAGGGACCAGCCCCAGCATTTT CASSQTRDQPQHF
. TRBJ2-1 few TRBV4-1 TGCGCCAGCAGCCAACCATACAATGAGCAGTTCTTC CASSQPYNEQFF